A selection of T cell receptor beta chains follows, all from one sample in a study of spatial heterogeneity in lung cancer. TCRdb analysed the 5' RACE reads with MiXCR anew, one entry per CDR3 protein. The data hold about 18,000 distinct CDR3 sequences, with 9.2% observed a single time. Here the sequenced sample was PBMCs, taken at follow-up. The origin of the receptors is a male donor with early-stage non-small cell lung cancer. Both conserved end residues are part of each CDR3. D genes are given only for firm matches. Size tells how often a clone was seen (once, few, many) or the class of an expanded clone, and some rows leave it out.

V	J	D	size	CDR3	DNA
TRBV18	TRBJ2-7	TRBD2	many	CASSPMGGAYEQYF	TGTGCCAGCTCACCAATGGGGGGGGCCTACGAGCAGTACTTC
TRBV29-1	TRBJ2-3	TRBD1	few	CSVTGQGGSTDTQYF	TGCAGCGTTACCGGACAGGGGGGGAGCACAGATACGCAGTATTTT
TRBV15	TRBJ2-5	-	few	CATSRVGAREETQYF	TGTGCCACCAGCAGAGTAGGCGCAAGGGAAGAGACCCAGTACTTC
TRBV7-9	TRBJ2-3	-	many	CASSLLQGGPTDTQYF	TGTGCCAGCAGCTTACTTCAGGGAGGACCCACAGATACGCAGTATTTT
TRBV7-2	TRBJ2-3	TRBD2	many	CASSLRSGGDTRTDTQYF	TGTGCCAGCAGCTTACGGAGCGGGGGAGACACTCGCACAGATACGCAGTATTTT
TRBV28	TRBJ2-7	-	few	CASSGLRSFQYF	TGTGCCAGCAGCGGGTTGCGGAGTTTCCAGTACTTC
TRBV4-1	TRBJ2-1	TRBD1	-	CASSQGDSPMVDNEQFF	TGCGCCAGCAGCCAAGGGGACAGCCCTATGGTTGACAATGAGCAGTTCTTC
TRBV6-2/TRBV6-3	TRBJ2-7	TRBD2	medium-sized	CASRPPTSGPLRGEQYF	TGTGCCAGCAGACCCCCGACTAGCGGGCCACTCCGCGGCGAGCAGTACTTC
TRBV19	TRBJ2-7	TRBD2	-	CASSSSSGGFYEQYF	TGTGCCAGTAGTTCCTCTAGCGGGGGCTTCTACGAGCAGTACTTC
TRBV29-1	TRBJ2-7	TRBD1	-	CSVVRGGQGVNEQYF	TGCAGCGTCGTTCGGGGAGGACAGGGGGTCAACGAGCAGTACTTC
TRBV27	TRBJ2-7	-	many	CASSPTGPNPYEQYF	TGTGCCAGCAGTCCCACGGGCCCCAACCCCTACGAGCAGTACTTC
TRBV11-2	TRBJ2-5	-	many	CASSPRETQYF	TGTGCCAGCAGCCCTCGAGAGACCCAGTACTTC
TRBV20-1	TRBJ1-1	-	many	CSASNPGGVPMNTEAFF	TGCAGTGCTAGTAACCCGGGGGGGGTCCCCATGAACACTGAAGCTTTCTTT
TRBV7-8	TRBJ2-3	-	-	CASSLAWGMRTDTQYF	TGTGCCAGCAGCTTAGCGTGGGGGATGCGGACAGATACGCAGTATTTT
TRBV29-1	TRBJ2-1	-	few	CSVPPEYNEQFF	TGCAGCGTTCCTCCAGAATACAATGAGCAGTTCTTC
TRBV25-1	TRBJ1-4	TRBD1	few	CASSDRDRGGEKLFF	TGTGCCAGCAGTGACCGGGACAGGGGTGGTGAAAAACTGTTTTTT
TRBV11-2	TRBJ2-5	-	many	CASSPVTETQYF	TGTGCCAGCAGCCCCGTAACAGAGACCCAGTACTTC
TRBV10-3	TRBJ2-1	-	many	CAISESMHRYNEQFF	TGTGCCATCAGTGAGTCAATGCACAGATACAATGAGCAGTTCTTC
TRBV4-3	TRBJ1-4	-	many	CASSQDDRYNEKLFF	TGCGCCAGCAGCCAAGATGACAGGTATAATGAAAAACTGTTTTTT
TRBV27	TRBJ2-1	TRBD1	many	CASSSSLGQLNNEQFF	TGTGCCAGCAGTTCTTCCTTGGGACAGCTTAACAATGAGCAGTTCTTC
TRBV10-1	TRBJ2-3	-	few	CASSPSGRSTDTQYF	TGCGCCAGCAGTCCCTCGGGACGCAGCACAGATACGCAGTATTTT
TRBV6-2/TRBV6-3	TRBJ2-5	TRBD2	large	CASSYPTSGQETQYF	TGTGCCAGCAGTTACCCTACTAGCGGCCAAGAGACCCAGTACTTC
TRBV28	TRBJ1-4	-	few	CASSPTTGSNEKLFF	TGTGCCAGCAGTCCGACGACAGGAAGTAATGAAAAACTGTTTTTT
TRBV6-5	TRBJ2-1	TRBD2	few	CASRPPPGLGSNEQFF	TGTGCCAGCAGACCACCGCCGGGACTAGGGTCCAATGAGCAGTTCTTC
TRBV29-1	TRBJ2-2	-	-	CSVTRNQNTGELFF	TGCAGCGTTACCAGGAACCAGAACACCGGGGAGCTGTTTTTT
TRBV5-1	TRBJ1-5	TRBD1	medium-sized	CASSLGTGGGQPQHF	TGCGCCAGCAGCTTGGGGACAGGGGGCGGTCAGCCCCAGCATTTT
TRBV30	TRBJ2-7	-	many	CAWSFPSWGSSYEQYF	TGTGCCTGGAGTTTCCCTTCGTGGGGGTCCTCCTACGAGCAGTACTTC
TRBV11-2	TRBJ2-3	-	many	CASSLAWASTVTQYF	TGTGCCAGCAGCTTAGCCTGGGCCAGTACAGTTACGCAGTATTTT
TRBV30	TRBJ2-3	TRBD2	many	CAWSVPVAGASDTQYF	TGTGCCTGGAGTGTACCCGTAGCGGGGGCCTCAGATACGCAGTATTTT
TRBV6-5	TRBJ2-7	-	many	CASSRDNSYEQYF	TGTGCCAGCAGCCGGGACAACTCCTACGAGCAGTACTTC
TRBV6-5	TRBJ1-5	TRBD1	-	CASSRQGNQPQHF	TGTGCCAGCAGCCGACAGGGGAATCAGCCCCAGCATTTT
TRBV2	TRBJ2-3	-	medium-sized	CADGSTDTQYF	TGTGCGGATGGTAGCACAGATACGCAGTATTTT
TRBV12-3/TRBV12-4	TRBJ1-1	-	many	CASRPTGLYEAFF	TGTGCCAGCAGGCCCACAGGTCTGTACGAAGCTTTCTTT
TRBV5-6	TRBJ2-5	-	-	CASSLDGTVSQETQYF	TGTGCCAGCAGCTTGGACGGGACTGTGAGCCAAGAGACCCAGTACTTC
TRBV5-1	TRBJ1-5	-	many	CASSFSGQNNQPQHF	TGCGCCAGCAGCTTTTCTGGACAGAACAATCAGCCCCAGCATTTT
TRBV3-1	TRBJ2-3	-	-	CASSQDWAGLSGNQPQYF	TGTGCCAGCAGCCAAGATTGGGCCGGCCTGAGTGGCAATCAGCCCCAGTATTTT
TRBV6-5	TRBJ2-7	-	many	CASRSSVDYEQYF	TGTGCCAGCCGGAGTAGCGTCGACTACGAGCAGTACTTC
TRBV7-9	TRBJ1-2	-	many	CASSLESLTLLHF	TGTGCCAGCAGCTTAGAAAGTCTCACCCTCCTCCATTTC
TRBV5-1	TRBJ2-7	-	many	CASGPGVSYEQYF	TGCGCCAGCGGGCCGGGAGTATCCTACGAGCAGTACTTC
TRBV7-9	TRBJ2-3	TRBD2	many	CASSLRGGPTDTQYF	TGTGCCAGCAGCTTACGCGGGGGGCCCACAGATACGCAGTATTTT
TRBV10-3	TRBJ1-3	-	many	CAIGSGNTIYF	TGTGCCATCGGGTCCGGAAACACCATATATTTT
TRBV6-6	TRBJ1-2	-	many	CASGDGDYGYTF	TGTGCCAGCGGGGACGGGGACTATGGCTACACCTTC
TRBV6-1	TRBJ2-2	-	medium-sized	CASSEGDSWNTGELFF	TGTGCCAGCAGTGAAGGGGATAGTTGGAACACCGGGGAGCTGTTTTTT
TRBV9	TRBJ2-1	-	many	CASSPRSYNEQFF	TGTGCCAGCAGCCCAAGAAGTTACAATGAGCAGTTCTTC
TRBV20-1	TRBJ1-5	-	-	CSARTGPVIMPQHF	TGCAGTGCTAGGACGGGCCCCGTCATAATGCCCCAGCATTTT
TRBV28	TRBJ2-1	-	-	CASSNIPERDWYNEQFF	TGTGCCAGCAGCAACATCCCGGAGAGGGACTGGTACAATGAGCAGTTCTTC
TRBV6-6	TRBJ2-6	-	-	CASSYLDYSGANVLTF	TGTGCCAGCAGTTACCTAGATTACTCTGGGGCCAACGTCCTGACTTTC
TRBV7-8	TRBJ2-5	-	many	CASSSYGRETQYF	TGTGCCAGCAGCTCCTATGGTCGGGAGACCCAGTACTTC
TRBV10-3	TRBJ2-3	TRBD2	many	CAISEATSAQYF	TGTGCCATCAGTGAAGCAACTAGCGCGCAGTATTTT
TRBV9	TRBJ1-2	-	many	CASSSSPTGTYGYTF	TGTGCCAGCAGCTCGAGCCCAACAGGGACCTATGGCTACACCTTC
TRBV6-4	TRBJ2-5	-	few	CASSEGAGIETQYF	TGTGCCAGCAGTGAGGGGGCAGGGATAGAGACCCAGTACTTC
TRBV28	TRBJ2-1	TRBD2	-	CASTSPPASGRKENEQFF	TGTGCCAGCACCTCCCCCCCGGCTAGCGGGAGGAAGGAAAATGAGCAGTTCTTC
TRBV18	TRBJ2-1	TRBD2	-	CASSPPFASGGFNEQFF	TGTGCCAGCTCACCACCTTTTGCTAGCGGGGGGTTCAATGAGCAGTTCTTC
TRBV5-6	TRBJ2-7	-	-	CASSLAPGSFEQYF	TGTGCCAGCAGCTTGGCCCCCGGATCCTTCGAGCAGTACTTC
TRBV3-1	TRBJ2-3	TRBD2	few	CASSQDFLAGPTDTQYF	TGTGCCAGCAGCCAAGATTTCCTAGCGGGCCCCACAGATACGCAGTATTTT
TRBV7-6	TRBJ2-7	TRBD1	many	CASSRTRDRNYEQYF	TGTGCCAGCAGCCGCACACGGGACAGAAACTACGAGCAGTACTTC
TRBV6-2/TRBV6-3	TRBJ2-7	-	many	CASSYMMGEQYF	TGTGCCAGCAGTTACATGATGGGCGAGCAGTACTTC